The clone carrying this T cell receptor beta chain was detected a few times. Germline V gene lookup returns CDR1 SGHVS and CDR2 FNYEAQ. The CDR3 has 15 residues. V was clipped by 5 bases and J by 1 base, with 11 bases between them. Regions amplified from RNA transcripts were the TCR beta CDR3 regions. First-round RT-PCR targeting the TCR CDR3 was performed with the HTBI primer set. Using its own MiXCR run on the multiplex PCR reads, TCRdb lists one record per CDR3 protein. The profile covers about 300,000 distinct CDR3 sequences, with around 19% appearing a single time and just under 40% taken by the ten largest. Disease duration was under 3 months in the ophthalmopathy patients, who also had a Clinical Activity Score of at least 3 and a NOSPECS grade of at least 4. This entry comes from a study of T cells in Graves' hyperthyroidism and ophthalmopathy.

This rearrangement joins TRBV7-6 to TRBJ2-2; D gene uncertain. Material for sequencing was blood. The receptor was isolated from a man aged 45-65 years with Graves' ophthalmopathy. This chain's CDR3 is CASSPGWGNTGELFF. In DNA, the CDR3 is TGTGCCAGCAGCCCCGGTTGGGGGAACACCGGGGAGCTGTTTTTT.